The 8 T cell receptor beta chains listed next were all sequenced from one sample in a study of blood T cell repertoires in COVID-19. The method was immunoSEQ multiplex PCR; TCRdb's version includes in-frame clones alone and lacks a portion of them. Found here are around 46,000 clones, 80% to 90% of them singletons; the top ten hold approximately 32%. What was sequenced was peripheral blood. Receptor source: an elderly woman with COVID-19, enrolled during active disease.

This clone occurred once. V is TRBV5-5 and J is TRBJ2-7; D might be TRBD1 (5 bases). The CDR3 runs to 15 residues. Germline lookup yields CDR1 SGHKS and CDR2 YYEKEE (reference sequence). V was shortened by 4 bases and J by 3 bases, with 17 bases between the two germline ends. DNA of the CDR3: TGTGCCAGCAGCCCCTGGAAAAGGGGTGGCTACGAGCAGTACTTC. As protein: CASSPWKRGGYEQYF.

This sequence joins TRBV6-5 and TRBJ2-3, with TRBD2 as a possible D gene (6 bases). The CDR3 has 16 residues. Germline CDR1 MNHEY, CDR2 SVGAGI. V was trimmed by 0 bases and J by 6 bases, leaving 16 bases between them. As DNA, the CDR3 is TGTGCCAGCAGTTACTCAGGGGCGGGGCTAGGGGATACGCAGTATTTT. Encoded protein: CASSYSGAGLGDTQYF.

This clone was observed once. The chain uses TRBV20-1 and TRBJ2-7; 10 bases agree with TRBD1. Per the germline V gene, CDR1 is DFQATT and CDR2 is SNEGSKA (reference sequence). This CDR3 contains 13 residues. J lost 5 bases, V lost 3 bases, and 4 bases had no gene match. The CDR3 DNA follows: TGCAGTGCTAGTGACAGGGGGCGGAACGAGCAGTACTTC. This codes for CSASDRGRNEQYF.

The CDR3 spells CASSYGTQNTEAFF. The CDR3 DNA reads TGTGCCAGCAGTTACGGGACACAAAACACTGAAGCTTTCTTT. The chain links TRBV6-2 or TRBV6-3 to TRBJ1-1; the D gene is possibly TRBD1 (6 bases). The V gene lost 2 bases and the J gene lost 2 bases, with 9 bases spanning the gap. The CDR3 has 14 residues. The germline gives CDR1 MNHEY, CDR2 SVGEGT.

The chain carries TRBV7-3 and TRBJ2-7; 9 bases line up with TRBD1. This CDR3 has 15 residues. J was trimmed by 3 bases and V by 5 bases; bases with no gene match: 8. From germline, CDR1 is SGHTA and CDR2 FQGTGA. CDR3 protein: CASSQGQGLIYEQYF. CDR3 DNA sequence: TGTGCCAGCAGCCAGGGACAGGGTTTGATCTACGAGCAGTACTTC.

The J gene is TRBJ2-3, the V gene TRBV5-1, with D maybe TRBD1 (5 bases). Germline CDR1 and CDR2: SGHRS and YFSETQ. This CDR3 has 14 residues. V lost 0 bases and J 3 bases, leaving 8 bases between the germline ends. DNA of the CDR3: TGCGCCAGCAGCTTGGAGGGGCTGACAGATACGCAGTATTTT. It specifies CASSLEGLTDTQYF.

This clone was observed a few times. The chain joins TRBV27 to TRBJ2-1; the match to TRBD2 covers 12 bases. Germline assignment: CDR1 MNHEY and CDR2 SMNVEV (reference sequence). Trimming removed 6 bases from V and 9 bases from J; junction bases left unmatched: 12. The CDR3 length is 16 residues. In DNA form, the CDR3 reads TGTGCCAGCAGCAAACTCCTAGCGGGAGGGAAAATTGAGCAGTTCTTC. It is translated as CASSKLLAGGKIEQFF.

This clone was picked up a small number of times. The CDR3 here is CASSSGAAYSNQPQHF. The DNA for the CDR3 is TGTGCCAGCTCCTCAGGGGCGGCCTATAGCAATCAGCCCCAGCATTTT. This chain joins TRBV18 and TRBJ1-5, with D perhaps matching TRBD1 (6 bases). V lost 6 bases to trimming and J lost 0 bases, with 15 bases between them. Germline lookup yields CDR1 KGHSH and CDR2 LQKENI. The CDR3 covers 16 residues.